The entry that follows covers one T cell receptor (beta chain) sequence. The data belong to a study of T cell changes during pregnancy in multiple sclerosis. Sequenced by immunoSEQ multiplex PCR; TCRdb stores in-frame clones only, minus some. In the table there are approximately 53,000 clones, 85% to 95% of which are singletons. The germline V gene encodes CDR1 SGHTA and CDR2 FQGNSA. The CDR3 is 13 amino acids. V dropped 2 bases and J dropped 0 bases, with 4 bases sitting between them. This material consisted of CD4+ T cells from peripheral blood mononuclear cells, taken after pregnancy. J is TRBJ1-1 and V is TRBV7-2, with unresolved D. The origin of this receptor is a female donor in good health, enrolled as a control in a pregnancy study. This CDR3 is CASSLSVNTEAFF. The CDR3 region has the DNA TGTGCCAGCAGCTTATCGGTGAACACTGAAGCTTTCTTT.